This TCR beta chain was captured in a study of shared clonotypes between healthy human individuals (dated by TCRdb to 2018 to 2020). Notes on the research overall: The cohort comprised a couple of women and a few men aged 18 to 49 years. Blood TCR repertoires of roughly five healthy adults were deeply sequenced to estimate repertoire size and the extent of clonotype sharing between individuals. Per donor, three plates each were used for CD4 naive and CD4 memory, two for CD8 naive, and one for CD8 memory. Leukapheresis yielded between about 0.9 and 9 billion PBMCs per donor. Libraries were prepared and TCR repertoires were sequenced by different laboratories using diverse techniques, in order to increase sequencing depth and limit assay-specific biases. The paper as a whole reports these results and caveats: Even with the large sequencing depth, rarefaction of the sorted-subset datasets indicated that sequencing was incomplete. Sampling was limited to blood, and TCR repertoires in tissue likely differ from TCR repertoires in blood. Across a handful of donors, roughly 5.1% of naive CD4, roughly 3.5% of naive CD8, 2.3% of memory CD4, and 0.3% to 0.45% of memory CD8 clonotypes were shared. Naive subsets generally had larger estimated clonotype richness than memory subsets did. Clonotypes shared by all four sorted-subset donors showed higher generation probabilities than non-shared clonotypes. Pairwise subsampling led to the expectation that sequencing depth would affect the degree of clonotype sharing among donors. The small number of donors limited the genetic and exposure-history diversity represented.

The CDR3 contains 14 residues, cysteine and phenylalanine counted. The sequence is cut down to CDR3 DNA, 42 bases in frame from base 1. At the junction V is shortened by 0 bases and J by 8 bases, with 13 bases in between. The germline V gene provides CDR1 MNHEY and CDR2 SVGAGI. With regard to this clone: The antigen it binds to is not known. One base away there is no much larger clone; base qualities are not given. This CDR3 is also generated by other DNA sequences in the sample.

CD8 naive samples were obtained by positive selection for CCR7 among CD45RO-negative cells, yielding a CD45RA+CCR7+ population from which TemRA cells were excluded. The donors were healthy, HIV-negative adults who had no recently reported acute infections or vaccinations. All donors were Caucasian adults living in Nashville, Tennessee, USA. After blood collection by leukapheresis, PBMCs were isolated using Ficoll-Histopaque density gradient centrifugation and then cryopreserved in the vapor phase of liquid nitrogen. Analytical flow cytometry was used to check the purity and quantity of each magnetically sorted T cell population. Genomic DNA was isolated from each sorted fraction and quantified by UV absorbance on a Nanodrop 2000c. Using the deep immunoSEQ assay, TCR CDR3 regions were amplified from genomic DNA by multiplex PCR. Genomic DNA extracted from each cell subset was distributed evenly over all wells of several immunoSEQ 96-well plates, and each plate served as one replicate. Each replicate PCR for sorted subsets received around 200 ng genomic DNA, equal to around 32,000 T cell genomes. The purified libraries were quantified using a Qubit 3.0 fluorometer, sized with a Bioanalyzer 2100, and then quantified again using the KAPA Library Quantification kit. Every immunoSEQ 96-well plate was sequenced on a dedicated single-read 150-cycle Illumina NextSeq 550 flow cell. On the study's bioinformatics: Because the immunoSEQ output held only junctional sequences and lacked quality scores, the filtering could not match the filtering applied to full-length reads. Sequences were annotated with PyIR, a Python wrapper for IgBLAST v1.9, using IMGT germline references to assign V/J genes and CDR3. Any read was removed if the V/J assignment was weak (E-value above 1e-6), the CDR3 was missing, or the read contained stop codons, out-of-frame junctions, or ambiguous translated residues. V3J clonotypes were defined as sequences sharing an identical inferred V gene, J gene, and CDR3 amino acid sequence. To compute the percentage overlap between repertoires, the number of shared unique clonotypes was divided by the size of the smaller repertoire. Three approaches were used to assess repertoire richness: RTK rarefaction, the Chao1 estimator, and Recon v2.1 estimates of unobserved clonotypes. Generation probabilities for all TCRbeta clonotypes obtained by the gDNA method from a handful of donors were computed using OLGA. TCRdb re-hosts the immuneACCESS table, in-frame sequences only. Its copies lack some clones; in the studies checked, an unresolved V gene accounts for under half of them, and the cause for the rest is not known. D and trimming were read from the DNA, whereas the V and J calls and clone size are those reported in that table. This sample comprises around 620,000 clones, 85% to 95% of them detected only once. Of the sample, 0.11% is held by the ten largest clones.

Sequencing was done on a sample of naive CD8+ T cells sorted from blood. The cell subset or site label corresponds to: CD45RA+CCR7+. The TCR comes from a woman aged 30 to 39 in good health. Recombination joined TRBV6-5 with TRBJ1-2; a tentative D match to TRBD1 spans 5 bases. The CDR3 has the sequence CASSYSEGADGYTF. The DNA sequence reads TGTGCCAGCAGTTACTCGGAAGGGGCGGACGGCTACACCTTC.